Listed below are T cell receptor beta chains from one sample, sequenced in a study of blood T cells in healthy people across ages. TCRdb re-derived calls from the 5' RACE reads in MiXCR, one entry per CDR3 protein. The table lists more than 750,000 distinct CDR3 sequences, 29% of them singletons. These data were also filed under a second study, of T cells of mothers and their children.

The sequenced material came from blood. Source of these receptors: a woman aged 40 to 50 in good health. Each CDR3 is given with its conserved first and last residue. A D gene is named only where the DNA matches it firmly. Clone size is stated in some rows and not others, as once, few, many or a class when expanded.

clone_size,d_call,cdr3_length,j_call,v_call,cdr3_aa,cdr3_nt
many,TRBD2,15,TRBJ2-3,TRBV7-9,CASRAGETSTDTQYF,TGTGCCAGCAGGGCGGGAGAAACTAGCACAGATACGCAGTATTTT
-,TRBD1,16,TRBJ2-2,TRBV5-1,CASSQQQGANTGELFF,TGCGCCAGCAGCCAGCAACAGGGGGCAAACACCGGGGAGCTGTTTTTT
-,-,13,TRBJ1-1,TRBV6-6,CASSYGVGTEAFF,TGTGCCAGCAGTTACGGGGTTGGTACTGAAGCTTTCTTT
few,-,13,TRBJ2-3,TRBV4-3,CASSQDWSDTRYF,TGCGCCAGCAGCCAAGATTGGTCAGATACGCGGTATTTT
few,-,16,TRBJ2-3,TRBV5-1,CASTPATRGGTDTQYF,TGCGCCAGCACTCCCGCGACCAGGGGGGGGACAGATACGCAGTATTTT
-,-,15,TRBJ2-5,TRBV20-1,CSARVQDRPYNEQYF,TGCAGTGCTCGAGTCCAGGACAGACCCTACAATGAGCAGTACTTC
-,TRBD1,19,TRBJ2-2,TRBV27,CASSLGGLGTALNTGELFF,TGTGCCAGCAGTTTAGGGGGATTAGGGACAGCCTTAAACACCGGGGAGCTGTTTTTT
-,-,15,TRBJ1-2,TRBV6-5,CASSYLPGRSYGYTF,TGTGCCAGCAGTTACCTGCCAGGGCGATCCTATGGCTACACCTTC
-,TRBD2,17,TRBJ2-1,TRBV4-2,CASSHELGRGARDEQFF,TGTGCCAGCAGCCACGAGCTGGGGCGGGGGGCCAGGGATGAGCAGTTCTTC
many,TRBD1,15,TRBJ1-2,TRBV7-9,CASSPNRGRLNGYTF,TGTGCCAGCAGCCCCAACAGGGGGCGCTTGAATGGCTACACCTTC
-,TRBD1,13,TRBJ1-2,TRBV20-1,CSAGETGVGGYTF,TGCAGTGCTGGAGAGACAGGGGTAGGAGGCTACACCTTC
few,-,16,TRBJ1-6,TRBV27,CASSFVAGEYNSPPHF,TGTGCCAGCAGTTTTGTGGCAGGGGAATATAATTCACCCCCCCACTTT
-,-,14,TRBJ1-2,TRBV27,CASSLTTEPYGYTF,TGTGCCAGCAGTTTAACGACAGAACCCTATGGCTACACCTTC
few,-,17,TRBJ1-6,TRBV5-1,CASSSGEGKMGNSPLHF,TGCGCCAGCAGCTCCGGAGAGGGGAAAATGGGGAATTCACCCCTCCACTTT
-,TRBD1,15,TRBJ1-1,TRBV6-6,CASSLGQGWYTEAFF,TGTGCCAGCAGTTTGGGACAGGGGTGGTACACTGAAGCTTTCTTT
many,-,13,TRBJ1-2,TRBV20-1,CSAATMEALGYTF,TGCAGTGCCGCGACTATGGAGGCGCTTGGCTACACCTTC
few,-,15,TRBJ2-1,TRBV10-3,CAISESQNRDNEQFF,TGTGCCATCAGTGAGTCGCAGAACAGGGACAATGAGCAGTTCTTC
many,-,16,TRBJ2-6,TRBV6-1,CASSIQVSSGANVLTF,TGTGCCAGCAGTATACAGGTTTCCTCTGGGGCCAACGTCCTGACTTTC
many,-,13,TRBJ1-1,TRBV6-2/TRBV6-3,CASSYRDNTEAFF,TGTGCCAGCAGTTACCGGGACAACACTGAAGCTTTCTTT
few,-,16,TRBJ1-5,TRBV19,CASSIDAGQSNQPQHF,TGTGCCAGTAGTATCGATGCAGGTCAGAGCAATCAGCCCCAGCATTTT
once,TRBD2,13,TRBJ2-7,TRBV7-9,CASSGLADGEQYF,TGTGCCAGCAGTGGACTAGCGGACGGCGAGCAGTACTTC
-,-,14,TRBJ2-5,TRBV5-4,CASSNRQFQETQYF,TGTGCCAGCAGCAACCGACAGTTTCAAGAGACCCAGTACTTC
-,TRBD1,14,TRBJ1-5,TRBV6-1,CASSGAGGHQPQHF,TGTGCCAGCAGTGGGGCAGGGGGCCATCAGCCCCAGCATTTT
-,-,15,TRBJ1-4,TRBV20-1,CSALHPGNLIEKLFF,TGCAGTGCTCTACATCCCGGGAACCTAATTGAAAAACTGTTTTTT
-,-,16,TRBJ2-7,TRBV7-2,CASSFITGWFSYEQYF,TGTGCCAGCAGCTTTATAACAGGGTGGTTCTCCTACGAGCAGTACTTC
many,TRBD1,15,TRBJ2-5,TRBV7-3,CASSPTGVGQETQYF,TGTGCCAGCAGCCCGACAGGGGTCGGCCAAGAGACCCAGTACTTC
-,TRBD1,13,TRBJ2-2,TRBV20-1,CSAGTGLTGELFF,TGCAGTGCAGGGACAGGGTTAACCGGGGAGCTGTTTTTT
-,-,13,TRBJ1-2,TRBV4-1,CASSQDEGYGYTF,TGCGCCAGCAGCCAAGATGAGGGGTATGGCTACACCTTC
few,-,15,TRBJ2-1,TRBV5-1,CASSSDGSSYNEQFF,TGCGCCAGCAGCTCGGACGGGAGCTCCTACAATGAGCAGTTCTTC
-,-,15,TRBJ2-5,TRBV5-1,CASSLGSLRGREQYF,TGCGCCAGCAGCTTGGGGTCGTTGAGGGGTCGAGAGCAGTACTTC
-,-,15,TRBJ2-4,TRBV7-3,CASSPSGLSSDIQYF,TGTGCCAGCAGCCCATCGGGACTCTCTTCGGACATTCAGTACTTC
few,-,13,TRBJ1-2,TRBV11-2,CASSSRGVYGYTF,TGTGCCAGCAGCTCCCGAGGGGTCTATGGCTACACCTTC
-,-,15,TRBJ1-2,TRBV3-1,CASSQVTTANHGYTF,TGTGCCAGCAGCCAAGTGACGACAGCCAACCATGGCTACACCTTC
-,-,16,TRBJ1-1,TRBV4-1,CASSQSPIQVNTEAFF,TGCGCCAGCAGCCAATCCCCTATACAGGTGAACACTGAAGCTTTCTTT
-,TRBD1,16,TRBJ1-5,TRBV28,CASSFPGGRSNQPQHF,TGTGCCAGCAGTTTTCCAGGGGGTCGGAGCAATCAGCCCCAGCATTTT
few,-,14,TRBJ1-1,TRBV20-1,CSAPTRQAGTEAFF,TGCAGTGCGCCGACAAGGCAGGCTGGGACTGAAGCTTTCTTT